The rows below give T cell receptor beta chains drawn from one sample of a study of response to subunit inactivated influenza vaccine. TCRdb used MiXCR to reprocess the RT-PCR reads, holding one entry per CDR3 protein. The sample includes about 570,000 distinct CDR3 sequences, around 11% of them seen just once. Sequenced here: PBMCs from blood, sampled on the day of vaccination. The receptors stem from a man aged 45-65 years who received an inactivated influenza vaccine. Each CDR3 is given without its conserved first and last residue. Each record gives: V gene, J gene, CDR3 protein.

>TRBV7-2|TRBJ1-2
ASSFGQGADYGYT
>TRBV29-1|TRBJ1-1
SVLVGGTEAF
>TRBV20-1|TRBJ2-2
SARDLGWTSGRPNTGELF
>TRBV28|TRBJ2-5
ASSLAGARETQY
>TRBV7-2|TRBJ2-7
ASSLVPGGVSYEQY
>TRBV29-1|TRBJ2-7
SVEGGQTFRNYEQY
>TRBV7-8|TRBJ2-3
ASSPRDRERTDTQY
>TRBV20-1|TRBJ2-7
SARVQGSYEQY
>TRBV10-3|TRBJ2-6
AISGSSGANVLT
>TRBV5-8|TRBJ1-5
ASSEYFNQPQH
>TRBV6-1|TRBJ2-2
ASRTAKGSTGELF
>TRBV6-1|TRBJ2-3
ASRRDRGSTDTQY
>TRBV12-3/TRBV12-4|TRBJ2-5
ASSLAGQRAQY
>TRBV27|TRBJ2-7
ASSLLGGDEQY
>TRBV6-6|TRBJ1-1
ASNRGGNTEAF
>TRBV12-3/TRBV12-4|TRBJ2-1
ASSLGQNSYNEQF
>TRBV12-3/TRBV12-4|TRBJ1-5
ASSFAGGQPQH
>TRBV7-7|TRBJ2-5
ASSPTRQGAGTQY
>TRBV28|TRBJ1-4
ASRGTDATNEKLF
>TRBV4-3|TRBJ2-5
ASSLTTGDAGTQY
>TRBV7-6|TRBJ2-3
ATGTSITDTQY
>TRBV5-1|TRBJ2-4
ASSPGTGGLIQY
>TRBV10-2|TRBJ2-4
ASTALAKNIQY
>TRBV28|TRBJ2-2
ASSPWDSSTGELF
>TRBV29-1|TRBJ2-5
SASGQGFLETQY
>TRBV3-1|TRBJ2-7
ATAVGSSLEQY
>TRBV12-3/TRBV12-4|TRBJ1-1
ASSRSGYTEAF
>TRBV28|TRBJ2-3
ASSFSGESSTDTQY
>TRBV15|TRBJ2-1
ATSRDRRGYNEQF
>TRBV3-1|TRBJ1-4
ASSQGGTMVF
>TRBV11-2|TRBJ1-4
ASSSRPSTNEKLF
>TRBV6-2/TRBV6-3|TRBJ2-7
ASSYSGER
>TRBV7-9|TRBJ1-2
ASSADTFYGYT
>TRBV7-9|TRBJ1-1
ASIAYIGQKNTEAF
>TRBV10-3|TRBJ2-2
AISEEDRGLAGETGELF
>TRBV11-2|TRBJ2-1
ASSLDWRDEQF
>TRBV25-1|TRBJ1-1
ASRGPGNTEAF
>TRBV12-3/TRBV12-4|TRBJ2-5
ASSLERNAGGETQY
>TRBV9|TRBJ2-2
ASSVRGVTGELF
>TRBV5-1|TRBJ1-1
ASSGEVGTEAF
>TRBV27|TRBJ1-1
ASSPHTGVSEAF
>TRBV24-1|TRBJ2-5
ATSAGETQY
>TRBV15|TRBJ2-1
ATSAHRDLYNEQF
>TRBV2|TRBJ2-1
ASSRISSYNEQF
>TRBV5-1|TRBJ1-1
ASSMTGLLMNTEAF
>TRBV18|TRBJ2-5
ASSPPGGGGRDFVGETQY
>TRBV6-5|TRBJ1-1
ASSYLLTGGGNTEAF
>TRBV5-6|TRBJ2-3
ASSYFADTQY
>TRBV29-1|TRBJ2-3
SVWRREGSTDTQY
>TRBV5-1|TRBJ2-5
ASSWGDRGSKETQY